This record concerns one T cell receptor (beta chain) sequence. The target antigen is unknown. The entry originates in a study of cytomegalovirus exposure and HLA in healthy donors. Both 60 Vbeta primers and 13 Jbeta primers went into the PCR. Sequencing was performed with immunoSEQ multiplex PCR; in TCRdb, only in-frame clones are kept and a portion is missing. The sample shows 180,000 or so clones, 80% of them seen only once. Study-level points and caveats: Equally common other TCR beta chains were less clonally expanded than HLA-associated ones, a later analysis found.

The sequenced material came from PBMCs. The clonotype was recovered from a woman aged 30 to 39 in good health and CMV-seronegative.

CDR3 sequence: CASKLQGLNTEAFF. The CDR3, as DNA: TGTGCCAGTAAACTACAGGGGTTGAACACTGAAGCTTTCTTT. This chain uses TRBV19 with TRBJ1-1, with TRBD1 identical over 7 bases. V gave up 7 bases and J gave up 0 bases; unmatched junction bases: 5. The germline CDR1 and CDR2 sequences are LNHDA and SQIVND (reference sequence). This CDR3 comprises 14 residues.